The 14 T cell receptor beta chains in this list originate from one sample, sequenced in a study of blood T cell repertoires in COVID-19 (dated by TCRdb to the early 2020s). Libraries were built with the immunoSEQ multiplex PCR assay. Drawn from immuneACCESS, this table holds only the in-frame rearrangements with V and J called that TCRdb kept. Clones are partly lost; checked studies trace under half to an unresolved V gene and leave the rest unexplained. The sample includes approximately 250,000 clones, with about 87% observed a single time. The biggest ten clones account for around 1.3% of the sample. Sequenced sample: PBMCs or T cells enriched from blood (not recorded which). Source of these receptors: a woman in her 40s with acute COVID-19.

V usage is TRBV28 and J usage is TRBJ1-5; TRBD1 matches 7 bases. With V trimmed by 3 bases and J by 3 bases, 5 bases remained unmatched. Germline lookup yields CDR1 MDHEN and CDR2 SYDVKM. The length of the CDR3 is 15 residues. This CDR3 reads CASSFPDRSNQPQHF. DNA for the CDR3: TGTGCCAGCAGTTTCCCGGACAGGTCCAATCAGCCCCAGCATTTT.

This chain uses TRBV18 with TRBJ2-3; no definite D call. V gave up 2 bases and J gave up 6 bases, with 9 bases separating them. CDR1 KGHSH and CDR2 LQKENI come from the germline V gene. This CDR3 is built from 13 residues. The CDR3 spells CASSPNKLDTQYF. The CDR3 region has the DNA TGTGCCAGCTCACCAAATAAATTGGATACGCAGTATTTT.

The chain couples TRBV5-1 to TRBJ2-3; D might be TRBD2 (6 bases). Germline V lookup: CDR1 SGHRS, CDR2 YFSETQ. Trimming left V 0 bases short and J 4 bases short, with 15 bases between. The CDR3 has 16 residues. CDR3 residues: CASSLGTNPNADTQYF. Here the CDR3 DNA reads TGCGCCAGCAGCTTGGGGACTAATCCGAATGCAGATACGCAGTATTTT.

The genes are TRBV5-5 and TRBJ1-4; the D is unclear. Trimming shortened V by 4 bases and J by 8 bases, and 12 bases separated the two germline ends. The CDR3 runs to 13 residues. The germline gives CDR1 SGHKS, CDR2 YYEKEE (reference sequence). CDR3 nucleotides: TGTGCCAGCAGCAAACCAGACATCGAAAAACTGTTTTTT. Translating it yields CASSKPDIEKLFF. The full variable domain, with the rest looked up from reference TRBV5-5 and TRBJ1-4, is DAGVTQSPTHLIKTRGQQVTLRCSPISGHKSVSWYQQVLGQGPQFIFQYYEKEERGRGNFPDRFSARQFPNYSSELNVNALLLGDSALYLCASSKPDIEKLFFGSGTQLSVL.

This chain links TRBV2 with TRBJ1-1; 7 positions agree with TRBD1. Per germline, CDR1 SNHLY and CDR2 FYNNEI. J was trimmed by 7 bases and V by 7 bases; bases with no gene match: 12. The CDR3 has 14 amino acids. This CDR3 reads CASTLAEGANEAFF. The CDR3 coding sequence is TGTGCCAGCACCCTGGCGGAGGGGGCAAATGAAGCTTTCTTT.

This chain links TRBV12-5 with TRBJ2-1; TRBD2 is a possible D gene (6 bases). CDR1 and CDR2 (germline): LGHNT, FRNRAP. This CDR3 is built from 17 residues. V was pared by 7 bases and J by 2 bases, with 21 bases between. The CDR3 spells CASAEGAGSFTYNEQFF. CDR3 DNA: TGTGCTAGTGCTGAAGGGGCCGGGAGCTTCACCTACAATGAGCAGTTCTTC.

The V call is TRBV9, the J call TRBJ1-1, with TRBD1 identical over 7 bases. CDR1 SGDLS and CDR2 YYNGEE come from the germline V gene. V lost 4 bases and J lost 1; bases outside the gene matches: 7. The CDR3 extends over 15 amino acids. The CDR3 loop reads CASSPLGTENTEAFF. DNA of the CDR3: TGTGCCAGCAGCCCCCTGGGGACAGAGAACACTGAAGCTTTCTTT.

This chain joins TRBV5-4 and TRBJ1-4, with a tentative D call TRBD1 (5 bases). CDR3 length equals 17 residues. The germline V and J ends were trimmed by 0 bases and 8 bases, with 20 bases remaining between them. The germline V gene has CDR1 SGHNT and CDR2 YYREEE (reference sequence). The CDR3 sequence is CASSLDLRQGAVEKLFF. CDR3 DNA sequence: TGTGCCAGCAGCTTGGACTTACGTCAGGGCGCCGTAGAAAAACTGTTTTTT.

The chain is built from TRBV7-9 and TRBJ2-7, with 7 bases aligning to TRBD2. The CDR3 contains 14 residues. Germline V gives CDR1 SEHNR, CDR2 FQNEAQ (reference sequence). The ends lost 5 bases at V and 2 bases at J; junction bases unmatched: 6. CDR3 sequence: CASSPAGGTYEQYF. Here the CDR3 DNA reads TGTGCCAGCAGCCCCGCCGGGGGGACCTACGAGCAGTACTTC.

The V gene is TRBV11-2, the J gene TRBJ1-2; 10 bases agree with TRBD1. V shed 5 bases, J shed 8 bases, and the junction held 20 bases outside the gene matches. This CDR3 has 18 residues. Germline-derived CDR1 and CDR2 are SGHAT and FQNNGV. The CDR3 DNA reads as TGTGCCAGCAGCCCGCACCCGGGACAGGGGCCCCCTATGCGGGGCTACACCTTC. Its protein product is CASSPHPGQGPPMRGYTF.

The chain recombines TRBV30 with TRBJ1-2; 8 bases are shared with TRBD1. Trimming cost V 4 bases and J 5 bases; bases outside gene matches: 6. The CDR3 length is 13 residues. Germline-derived CDR1 and CDR2 are GTSNPN and SVGIG (reference sequence). The CDR3 region has the DNA TGTGCCTGGACGCTGGACAGGGCTTATGGCTACACCTTC. The encoded protein is CAWTLDRAYGYTF.

This clone was seen more than once but under ten times. V gene TRBV9 combines with J gene TRBJ2-3; 12 bases are a match to TRBD2. CDR3 length: 16 amino acids. CDR1 SGDLS and CDR2 YYNGEE come from the germline V gene. V gave up 0 bases and J gave up 5 bases; unmatched junction bases: 4. CDR3: CASSVGWTSGVDTQYF. The CDR3 DNA follows: TGTGCCAGCAGCGTAGGATGGACTAGCGGGGTAGATACGCAGTATTTT.

The chain uses TRBV5-1 and TRBJ2-7, with 11 positions matching TRBD1. The length of the CDR3 is 15 residues. Germline loops: CDR1 SGHRS, CDR2 YFSETQ. V shed 4 bases and J 5 bases; nucleotides not matched to a gene: 8. This CDR3 is CASSVTGTGGDEQYF. The CDR3 DNA sequence: TGCGCCAGCAGCGTAACCGGGACAGGGGGTGACGAGCAGTACTTC.

As regards this clone: Distinct nucleotide sequences in the sample also encode this CDR3. This chain links TRBV18 with TRBJ2-5, with no clear D. The CDR3 runs 12 residues. CDR1 KGHSH and CDR2 LQKENI come from the germline V gene. V was trimmed by 3 bases and J by 2 bases, leaving 4 bases between them. The CDR3 spells CASSPEQETQYF. The CDR3 DNA is TGTGCCAGCTCACCGGAGCAAGAGACCCAGTACTTC.